The 13 T cell receptor beta chains presented below share a single source sample, sequenced in a study of T-cell memory formation after mild COVID-19. MiXCR was run by TCRdb on the 5' RACE reads, yielding one entry per CDR3 protein. The sample gives 180,000 or so distinct CDR3 sequences, 11% of which show up once; 3% to 4% is in the top ten. Material for sequencing was PBMCs or a T cell subset sorted from them (not recorded which). The receptor source for this set is a man aged 18-30 years who had mild COVID-19 (a few samples of this study predate the infection). Cell type and time point are not known.

This clonotype was seen more than once but under ten times. The chain couples TRBV4-1 to TRBJ1-2, with 11 bases fitting TRBD1. The trim removed 4 bases at V and 6 bases at J, leaving 7 bases unmatched. The CDR3 has 15 amino acids. Germline V gives CDR1 MGHRA, CDR2 YSYEKL. The CDR3 sequence: CASSLRTGGLDGYTF. The CDR3 nucleotides are TGCGCCAGCAGCCTTAGGACAGGGGGCCTGGATGGCTACACCTTC.

This clonotype has more than one count but fewer than ten. J is TRBJ2-1 and V is TRBV6-2 or TRBV6-3; no reliable D call. The CDR3 is 15 amino acids. The V gene lost 0 bases and the J gene lost 6 bases, with 12 bases spanning the gap. CDR1 is MNHEY and CDR2 is SVGEGT in the germline V gene. The CDR3, as DNA: TGTGCCAGCAGTTACTCATCCTCGCAGCTCAATGAGCAGTTCTTC. This encodes CASSYSSSQLNEQFF.

This clonotype has more than one count but fewer than ten. This chain uses TRBV7-2 with TRBJ2-2; D not resolved. Germline V gene lookup returns CDR1 SGHTA and CDR2 FQGNSA. The V gene lost 4 bases and the J gene lost 5 bases, with 14 bases spanning the gap. The CDR3 has 15 amino acids. The CDR3 region has the DNA TGTGCCAGCAGCTCCGCACGATATGCGACCGGGGAGCTGTTTTTT. Translated, it gives CASSSARYATGELFF.

This clonotype was seen repeatedly, ten times or more. CDR3 amino acids: CASSLDGPSQTQYF. CDR3 nucleotides: TGTGCCAGCAGCTTAGACGGACCCTCTCAGACCCAGTACTTC. V usage is TRBV11-2 and J usage is TRBJ2-5, with no clear D. The CDR3 length is 14 residues. CDR1 and CDR2 (germline): SGHAT, FQNNGV. The V and J ends lost 0 bases and 6 bases respectively, with 11 bases between them.

The V and J genes are TRBV7-2 and TRBJ1-3, with D perhaps TRBD1 (5 bases). The germline CDR1 and CDR2 sequences are SGHTA and FQGNSA. V was clipped by 0 bases and J by 2 bases, with 8 bases between them. The CDR3 is made up of 15 amino acids. The CDR3 reads CASSLARGAGNTIYF. The DNA of the CDR3 is TGTGCCAGCAGCTTAGCTAGGGGTGCTGGAAACACCATATATTTT. Supplemented by reference TRBV7-2 and TRBJ1-3, the full variable domain reads GAGVSQSPSNKVTEKGKDVELRCDPISGHTALYWYRQSLGQGLEFLIYFQGNSAPDKSGLPSDRFSAERTGGSVSTLTIQRTQQEDSAVYLCASSLARGAGNTIYFGEGSWLTVV.

This rearrangement joins TRBV4-1 to TRBJ1-1, with D possibly matching TRBD1 (6 bases). The CDR3 consists of 15 residues. Looked up from germline, CDR1 is MGHRA and CDR2 is YSYEKL. V was trimmed by 2 bases and J by 10 bases, leaving 20 bases between them. In DNA, the CDR3 is TGCGCCAGCAGCCAACCACAGGGACCGCGGGTAGGAGCTTTCTTT. Translated, it gives CASSQPQGPRVGAFF.

This clonotype was counted many times. This chain uses TRBV27 with TRBJ2-5, with a weak D call TRBD2 (6 bases). The CDR3 runs to 14 residues. V was shortened by 3 bases and J by 4 bases, with 12 bases between the two germline ends. Germline V gives CDR1 MNHEY, CDR2 SMNVEV (reference sequence). CDR3 in amino acids: CASSFGQGGETQYF. DNA for the CDR3: TGTGCCAGCAGTTTTGGGCAGGGAGGAGAGACCCAGTACTTC.

The chain employs TRBV5-1 and TRBJ2-1, with TRBD2 as a possible D gene (5 bases). Germline V CDR1 and CDR2: SGHRS, YFSETQ. CDR3 length: 14 amino acids. V was trimmed by 4 bases and J by 9 bases, leaving 17 bases between them. CDR3 amino acids: CASSDARATAEQFF. DNA of the CDR3: TGCGCCAGCAGCGACGCGCGGGCTACGGCTGAGCAGTTCTTC. Variable domain in full (rest from reference TRBV5-1 and TRBJ2-1): KAGVTQTPRYLIKTRGQQVTLSCSPISGHRSVSWYQQTPGQGLQFLFEYFSETQRNKGNFPGRFSGRQFSNSRSEMNVSTLELGDSALYLCASSDARATAEQFFGPGTRLTVL.

J is TRBJ1-2 and V is TRBV20-1; D is ambiguous. The V gene's germline CDR1 is DFQATT and CDR2 SNEGSKA (reference sequence). This CDR3 comprises 13 residues. V was pared by 6 bases and J by 3 bases, with 14 bases between. The CDR3 DNA reads as TGCAGTGCCAACTTCGGGCTCGACTATGGCTACACCTTC. It is translated as CSANFGLDYGYTF.

The chain is built from TRBV9 and TRBJ1-6; possibly TRBD1 for D (5 bases). From germline, CDR1 is SGDLS and CDR2 YYNGEE. V lost 0 bases to trimming and J lost 10 bases, with 14 bases between them. The length of the CDR3 is 15 residues. The DNA of the CDR3 is TGTGCCAGCAGCGTAGCTGGGGCAAGGGACTCACCCCTCCACTTT. Residues: CASSVAGARDSPLHF.

The V call is TRBV5-1, the J call TRBJ2-1; 10 bases agree with TRBD1. The length of the CDR3 is 18 residues. V lost 6 bases and J lost 2; bases outside the gene matches: 14. From germline, CDR1 is SGHRS and CDR2 YFSETQ. CDR3 sequence (DNA): TGCGCCAGCATGTTGGGACAGGGGAGTAGAAGGGCCTACAATGAGCAGTTCTTC. Translated: CASMLGQGSRRAYNEQFF.

V and J are TRBV7-2 and TRBJ1-1, with D uncertain. CDR1 and CDR2 from the germline V gene are SGHTA and FQGNSA. With 4 bases removed from V and 5 bases from J, the gap between germline ends came to 14 bases. The CDR3 extends over 14 amino acids. CDR3 in amino acids: CASSSRSGGTEAFF. The CDR3 DNA reads TGTGCCAGCAGCTCGAGAAGTGGTGGGACTGAAGCTTTCTTT.

The table lists this clonotype with a few counts. The chain employs TRBV7-2 and TRBJ2-1, with 9 bases that match TRBD2. The CDR3 has 15 residues. Germline CDR1 SGHTA, CDR2 FQGNSA. With V trimmed by 3 bases and J by 9 bases, 9 bases remained unmatched. The CDR3 is CASSFSGRGGSEQFF. The CDR3 DNA sequence: TGTGCCAGCAGCTTTAGCGGGCGGGGGGGCAGTGAGCAGTTCTTC.